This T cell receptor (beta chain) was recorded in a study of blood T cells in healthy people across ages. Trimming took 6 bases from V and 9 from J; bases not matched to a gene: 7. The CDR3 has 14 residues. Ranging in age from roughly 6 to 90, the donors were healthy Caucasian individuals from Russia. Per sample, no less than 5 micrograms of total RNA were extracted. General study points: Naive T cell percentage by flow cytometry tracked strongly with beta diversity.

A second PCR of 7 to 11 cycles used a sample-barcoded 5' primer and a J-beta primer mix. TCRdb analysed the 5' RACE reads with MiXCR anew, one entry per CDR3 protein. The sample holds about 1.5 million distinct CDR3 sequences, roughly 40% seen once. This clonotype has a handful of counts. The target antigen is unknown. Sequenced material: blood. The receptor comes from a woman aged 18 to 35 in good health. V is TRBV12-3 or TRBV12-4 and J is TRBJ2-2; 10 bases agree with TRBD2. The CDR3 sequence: CASSTAGGRRELFF. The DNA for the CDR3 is TGTGCCAGCAGCACAGCGGGGGGGCGAAGGGAGCTGTTTTTT.